Following are 7 T cell receptor beta chains from one sample sequenced in a study of Graves' ophthalmopathy and Graves' hyperthyroidism (dated by TCRdb to 2017 to 2018). TCRdb records Illumina HiSeq 2000 as the sequencer. TCR beta CDR3 regions were amplified from RNA transcripts for repertoire sequencing. The first round was an RT-PCR using HTBI primers with the Qiagen OneStep RT-PCR kit, and this first round was followed by a second-round multiplex PCR, then size selection and purification. TCRdb applied fastp at Q25 and MiXCR to the public reads, then kept only in-frame beta chains. Every distinct CDR3 protein forms one entry, paired with its most common genes and DNA. This sample holds about 740,000 distinct CDR3 sequences; 40% were observed only once. The top ten hold about 40% of the sample. Material for sequencing was peripheral blood. Receptor source: an adult man with Graves' ophthalmopathy.

This clonotype was seen more than once but under ten times. Written as DNA, the CDR3 is TGCAGTGCTTGGACAGGGGACGGCAATCAGCCCCAGCATTTT. It is translated as CSAWTGDGNQPQHF. The genes are TRBV20-1 and TRBJ1-5; 9 nucleotides line up with TRBD1. The CDR3 sequence is 14 residues long. The V segment lost 5 bases and the J segment 2 bases; nucleotides outside the gene matches: 4. Germline CDR1 reads DFQATT; CDR2 reads SNEGSKA (reference sequence).

There are a few counts of this clonotype. The chain uses TRBV12-3 or TRBV12-4 and TRBJ1-3, with D perhaps matching TRBD1 (5 bases). Trimming cost V 5 bases and J 2 bases, with 10 bases left between them. This CDR3 contains 14 residues. CDR3 amino acids: CASSIRVAGNTIYF. CDR3 DNA sequence: TGTGCCAGCAGTATCAGGGTCGCTGGAAACACCATATATTTT.

The rearrangement uses TRBV29-1 and TRBJ2-7, with D maybe TRBD2 (6 bases). Germline V lookup: CDR1 SQVTM, CDR2 ANQGSEA. The CDR3 sequence is 14 residues long. Trimming shortened V by 5 bases and J by 1 base, and 15 bases separated the two germline ends. CDR3 sequence: CSVRSGTRSYEQYF. As DNA, the CDR3 is TGCAGCGTTAGGTCCGGGACTCGTTCCTACGAGCAGTACTTC.

This clonotype was seen ten or more times. The chain employs TRBV19 and TRBJ1-2, with D maybe TRBD1 (6 bases). The CDR3 extends over 14 amino acids. With 7 bases removed from V and 8 bases from J, the gap between germline ends came to 20 bases. The germline V gene has CDR1 LNHDA and CDR2 SQIVND (reference sequence). The CDR3 sequence: CASTGRGAQSGYTF. CDR3 in DNA: TGTGCCAGTACGGGTCGGGGGGCTCAGAGCGGCTACACCTTC.

This clonotype came up a few times. The chain combines TRBV2 with TRBJ1-1; D unresolved. V was shortened by 10 bases and J by 2 bases, with 11 bases between the two germline ends. The germline V gene has CDR1 SNHLY and CDR2 FYNNEI. This CDR3 region has 12 residues. The CDR3 spells CATSQGNTEAFF. CDR3 coding DNA: TGTGCCACCTCACAAGGAAACACTGAAGCTTTCTTT.

This clonotype was observed a few times. The chain uses TRBV6-5 and TRBJ2-7; D remains unclear. CDR3 length: 15 amino acids. Germline CDR1 MNHEY, CDR2 SVGAGI. Trimming took 0 bases from V and 2 from J, leaving 11 bases between them. For the CDR3, the DNA is TGTGCCAGCAGTTACTCAGCCAGGAATGCCTACGAGCAGTACTTC. This translates into CASSYSARNAYEQYF.

This clonotype has at least ten counts. The gene calls are TRBV29-1 and TRBJ1-5, with D possibly being TRBD1 (5 bases). With 7 bases removed from V and 8 bases from J, the gap between germline ends came to 18 bases. The germline V gene encodes CDR1 SQVTM and CDR2 ANQGSEA. This CDR3 contains 13 residues. The CDR3 bases are TGCAGCGCGGCCCCCGGACAAGTCAAGCCCCAGCATTTT. It is translated as CSAAPGQVKPQHF.